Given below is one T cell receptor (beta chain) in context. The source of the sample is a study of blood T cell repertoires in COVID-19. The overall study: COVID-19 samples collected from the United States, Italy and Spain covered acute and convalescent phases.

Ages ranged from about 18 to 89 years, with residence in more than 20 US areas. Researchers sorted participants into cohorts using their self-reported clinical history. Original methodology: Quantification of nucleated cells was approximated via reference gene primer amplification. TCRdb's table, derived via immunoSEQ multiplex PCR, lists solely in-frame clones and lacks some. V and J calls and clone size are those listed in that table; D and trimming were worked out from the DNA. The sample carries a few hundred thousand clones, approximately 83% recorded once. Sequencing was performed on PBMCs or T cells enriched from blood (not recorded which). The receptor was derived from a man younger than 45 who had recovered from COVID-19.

The CDR3 protein is CASSYSGRQLWGYTF. Here the CDR3 DNA reads TGTGCCAGCAGTTACTCTGGACGACAGTTATGGGGCTACACCTTC. The genes are TRBV6-5 and TRBJ1-2, with D possibly matching TRBD1 (5 bases). Trimming stripped 0 bases from V and 8 bases from J, with 16 bases between. Germline V lookup: CDR1 MNHEY, CDR2 SVGAGI. The CDR3 has 15 amino acids.